This TCR beta chain was recorded in a study of CD8 T cells in ankylosing spondylitis (dated by TCRdb to about 2017). About the study as a whole: The study set out to find disease-linked TCR variants by profiling T cell receptor beta repertoires in ankylosing spondylitis patients and healthy donors. In total, the full study cohort was made up of roughly 110 healthy donors and about two dozen ankylosing spondylitis patients. Peripheral blood was sampled, and synovial fluid was also collected from ankylosing spondylitis patients.

A remark on this clonotype: Its antigen remains undetermined. No base qualities exist here, and no much larger clone lies one base off it.

Data came from an Illumina HiSeq 2500. Quantitative 5'-RACE with molecular barcodes was used to prepare TCR beta libraries. The study's own analysis went as follows. Disease-linked TCR variants were identified with a new computational method built on a probabilistic model of VDJ rearrangement. TCRdb took the public reads, trimmed them with fastp at Q25, ran MiXCR for clone calling and kept in-frame beta chains. Entries are consolidated by CDR3 protein sequence, retaining the most common genes and DNA. These V and J calls derive from TCRdb rather than the authors' analysis. Across this sample there are fewer than 650,000 distinct CDR3 sequences, with roughly an eighth seen only once. The leading ten clones occupy around 6.8% of the sample. Summary of the overall study and its limitations: Some of the motif variants had been reported before in the synovial fluid and blood of reactive arthritis patients, a finding that suggests common disease-initiation mechanisms. According to the report, matched synovial fluid samples from ankylosing spondylitis patients were significantly enriched for the disease-linked clones. Blood from ankylosing spondylitis patients appeared to be characterized by a TCR beta motif made up of under ten highly homologous amino acid variants. The disease-linked clones had a CD8+ phenotype and were found at relatively low frequencies in peripheral blood.

The source material was blood, either unsorted or a sorted T cell fraction (not recorded which). This receptor was obtained from a male donor with ankylosing spondylitis.

The base sequence is TGTGCCAGCTCACCAGGGGAACAGGTTTGGGTCCGCCAGCCCCAGCATTTT. Its protein product is CASSPGEQVWVRQPQHF. The chain uses TRBV18 and TRBJ1-5; TRBD1 is possibly the D segment (5 matching bases). Cut back by 2 bases and 7 bases, the V and J ends lie 21 bases apart. The germline V gene gives CDR1 as KGHSH and CDR2 as LQKENI. From cysteine to phenylalanine, the CDR3 is 17 amino acids long. The retained sequence is limited to the CDR3, 51 bases, with the frame set at the first base.